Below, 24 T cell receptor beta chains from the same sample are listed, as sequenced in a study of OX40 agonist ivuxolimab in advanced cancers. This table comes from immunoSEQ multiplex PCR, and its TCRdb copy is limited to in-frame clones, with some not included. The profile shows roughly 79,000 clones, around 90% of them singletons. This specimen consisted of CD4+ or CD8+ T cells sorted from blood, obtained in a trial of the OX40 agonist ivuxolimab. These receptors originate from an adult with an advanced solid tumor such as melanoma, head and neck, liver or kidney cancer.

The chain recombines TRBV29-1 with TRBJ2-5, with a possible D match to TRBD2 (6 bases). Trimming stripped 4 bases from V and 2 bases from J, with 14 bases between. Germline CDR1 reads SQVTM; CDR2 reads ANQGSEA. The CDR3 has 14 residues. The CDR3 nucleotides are TGCAGCGTTGCGGGGGTGTTAAGGCAAGAGACCCAGTACTTC. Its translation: CSVAGVLRQETQYF.

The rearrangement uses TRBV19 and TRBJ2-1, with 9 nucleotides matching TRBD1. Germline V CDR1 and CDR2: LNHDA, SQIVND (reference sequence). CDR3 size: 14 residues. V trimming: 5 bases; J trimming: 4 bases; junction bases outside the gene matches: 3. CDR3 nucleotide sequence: TGTGCCAGTAGTCGGGACAGGGCGTACAATGAGCAGTTCTTC. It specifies CASSRDRAYNEQFF.

This CDR3 is CASTDSPNSNQPQHF. In DNA, the CDR3 is TGTGCCAGCACCGACAGTCCAAATAGCAATCAGCCCCAGCATTTT. The chain joins TRBV28 to TRBJ1-5, with D perhaps matching TRBD1 (5 bases). The germline V and J ends were trimmed by 7 bases and 0 bases, with 13 bases remaining between them. This CDR3 has 15 residues. CDR1 and CDR2 (germline): MDHEN, SYDVKM.

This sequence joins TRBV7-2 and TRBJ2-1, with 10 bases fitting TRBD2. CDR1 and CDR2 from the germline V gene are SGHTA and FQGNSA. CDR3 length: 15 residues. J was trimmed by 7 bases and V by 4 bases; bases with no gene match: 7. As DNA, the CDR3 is TGTGCCAGCAGCTCACTAGCGGGGTCTTATAATGAGCAGTTCTTC. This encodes CASSSLAGSYNEQFF.

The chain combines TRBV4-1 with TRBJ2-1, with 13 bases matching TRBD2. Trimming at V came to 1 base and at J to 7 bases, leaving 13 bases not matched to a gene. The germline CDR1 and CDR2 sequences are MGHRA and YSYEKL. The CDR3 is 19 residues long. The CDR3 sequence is CASSQVLSRTSGSRNEQFF. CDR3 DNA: TGCGCCAGCAGCCAAGTTCTATCCCGGACTAGCGGGAGTAGGAATGAGCAGTTCTTC.

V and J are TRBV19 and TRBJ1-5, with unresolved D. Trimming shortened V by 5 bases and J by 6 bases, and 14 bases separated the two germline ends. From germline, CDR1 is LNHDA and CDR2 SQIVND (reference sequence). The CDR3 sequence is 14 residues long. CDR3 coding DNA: TGTGCCAGTAGTCCCTGGTCGCGCGCTCAGCCCCAGCATTTT. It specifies CASSPWSRAQPQHF.

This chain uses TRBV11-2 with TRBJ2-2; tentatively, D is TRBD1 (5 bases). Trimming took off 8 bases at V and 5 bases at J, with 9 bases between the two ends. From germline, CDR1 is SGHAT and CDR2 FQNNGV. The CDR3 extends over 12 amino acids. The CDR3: CASGALTGELFF. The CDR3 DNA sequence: TGTGCCAGCGGGGCATTAACCGGGGAGCTGTTTTTT.

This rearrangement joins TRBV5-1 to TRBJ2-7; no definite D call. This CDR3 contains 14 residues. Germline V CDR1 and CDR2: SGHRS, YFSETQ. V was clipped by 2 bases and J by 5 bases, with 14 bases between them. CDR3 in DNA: TGCGCCAGCAGCTTAGGGTCCCATCAAAACGAGCAGTACTTC. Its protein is CASSLGSHQNEQYF.

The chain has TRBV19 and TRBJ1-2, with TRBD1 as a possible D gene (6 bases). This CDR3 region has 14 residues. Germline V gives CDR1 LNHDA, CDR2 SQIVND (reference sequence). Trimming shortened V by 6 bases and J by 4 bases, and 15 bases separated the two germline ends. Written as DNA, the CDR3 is TGTGCCAGTAGCCGAAAGCCCAGGGGCTATGGCTACACCTTC. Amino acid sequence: CASSRKPRGYGYTF.

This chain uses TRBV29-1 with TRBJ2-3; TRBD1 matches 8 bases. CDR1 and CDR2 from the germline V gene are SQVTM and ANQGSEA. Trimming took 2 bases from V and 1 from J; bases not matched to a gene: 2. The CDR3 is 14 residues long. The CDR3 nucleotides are TGCAGCGTTGAAATACAGGGGGGCACAGATACGCAGTATTTT. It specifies CSVEIQGGTDTQYF.

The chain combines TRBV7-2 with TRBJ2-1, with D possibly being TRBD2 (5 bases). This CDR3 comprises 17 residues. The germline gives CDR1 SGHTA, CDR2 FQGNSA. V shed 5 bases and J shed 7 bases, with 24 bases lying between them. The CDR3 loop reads CASSGSTAVFMSNEQFF. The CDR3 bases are TGTGCCAGCAGCGGGTCTACAGCGGTATTCATGAGTAATGAGCAGTTCTTC.

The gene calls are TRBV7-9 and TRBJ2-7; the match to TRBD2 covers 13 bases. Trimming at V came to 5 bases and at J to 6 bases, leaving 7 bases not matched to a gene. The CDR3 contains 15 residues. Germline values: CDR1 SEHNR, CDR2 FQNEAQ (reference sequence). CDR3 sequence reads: CASSKTSGRAAEQYF. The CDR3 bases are TGTGCCAGCAGCAAAACTAGCGGGAGGGCCGCCGAGCAGTACTTC.

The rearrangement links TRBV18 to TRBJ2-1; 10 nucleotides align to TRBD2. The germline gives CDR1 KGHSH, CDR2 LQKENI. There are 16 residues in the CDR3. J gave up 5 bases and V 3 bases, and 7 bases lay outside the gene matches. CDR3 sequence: CASSPVASGSNNEQFF. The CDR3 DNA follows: TGTGCCAGCTCACCGGTGGCTAGCGGGAGTAACAATGAGCAGTTCTTC.

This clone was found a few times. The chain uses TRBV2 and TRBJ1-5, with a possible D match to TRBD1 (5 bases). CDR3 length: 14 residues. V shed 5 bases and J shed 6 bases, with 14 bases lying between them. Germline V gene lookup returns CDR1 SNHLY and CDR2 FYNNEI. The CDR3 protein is CASSLQGTGQPQHF. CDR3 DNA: TGTGCCAGCAGTCTCCAGGGTACAGGTCAGCCCCAGCATTTT.

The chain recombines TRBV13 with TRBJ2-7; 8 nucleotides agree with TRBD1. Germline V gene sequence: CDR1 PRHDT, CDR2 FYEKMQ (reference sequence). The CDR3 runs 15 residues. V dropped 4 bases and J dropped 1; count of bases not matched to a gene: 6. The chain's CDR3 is CASSYGRGLSYEQYF. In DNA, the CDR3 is TGTGCCAGCAGCTACGGCAGGGGGCTATCCTACGAGCAGTACTTC.

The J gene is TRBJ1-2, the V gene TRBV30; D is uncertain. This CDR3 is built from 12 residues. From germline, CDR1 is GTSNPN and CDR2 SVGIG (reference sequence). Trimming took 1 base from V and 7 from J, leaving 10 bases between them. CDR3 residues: CAWSALRRGYTF. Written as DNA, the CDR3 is TGTGCCTGGAGTGCGCTGCGCCGTGGCTACACCTTC. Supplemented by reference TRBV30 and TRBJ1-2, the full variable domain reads SQTIHQWPATLVQPVGSPLSLECTVEGTSNPNLYWYRQAAGRGLQLLFYSVGIGQISSEVPQNLSASRPQDRQFILSSKKLLLSDSGFYLCAWSALRRGYTFGSGTRLTVV.

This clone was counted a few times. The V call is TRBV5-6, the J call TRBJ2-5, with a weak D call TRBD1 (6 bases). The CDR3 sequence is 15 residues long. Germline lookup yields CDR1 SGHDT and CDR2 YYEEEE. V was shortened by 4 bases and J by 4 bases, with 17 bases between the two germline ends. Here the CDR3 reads CASSPRVLGGETQYF. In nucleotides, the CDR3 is TGTGCCAGCAGCCCCCGCGTACTAGGGGGAGAGACCCAGTACTTC.

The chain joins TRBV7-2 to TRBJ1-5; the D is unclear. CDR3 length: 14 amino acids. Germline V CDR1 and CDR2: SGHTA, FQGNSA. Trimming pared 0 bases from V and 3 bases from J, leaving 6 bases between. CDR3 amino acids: CASSLARYNQPQHF. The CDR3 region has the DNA TGTGCCAGCAGCTTAGCGCGTTACAATCAGCCCCAGCATTTT.

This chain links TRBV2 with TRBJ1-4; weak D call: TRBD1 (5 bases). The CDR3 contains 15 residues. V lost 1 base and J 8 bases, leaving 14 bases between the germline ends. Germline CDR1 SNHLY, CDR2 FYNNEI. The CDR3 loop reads CASSEGGRGLEKLFF. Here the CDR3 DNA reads TGTGCCAGCAGTGAAGGGGGACGCGGCTTAGAAAAACTGTTTTTT.

CDR3 region: CASSQDLGTGFTDTQYF. In nucleotides, the CDR3 is TGTGCCAGCAGCCAAGATCTTGGGACAGGATTCACAGATACGCAGTATTTT. The chain recombines TRBV14 with TRBJ2-3; 8 bases align to TRBD1. After removal of 0 bases from V and 2 bases from J, the junction contained 7 bases not matched to a gene. The CDR3 consists of 17 residues. Germline assignment: CDR1 SGHDN and CDR2 FVKESK.

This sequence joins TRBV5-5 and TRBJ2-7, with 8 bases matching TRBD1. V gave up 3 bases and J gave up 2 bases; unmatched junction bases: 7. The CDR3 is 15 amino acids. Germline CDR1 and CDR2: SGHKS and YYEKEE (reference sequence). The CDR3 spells CASSSPGTGAYEQYF. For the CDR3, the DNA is TGTGCCAGCAGCTCCCCCGGGACAGGAGCCTACGAGCAGTACTTC.

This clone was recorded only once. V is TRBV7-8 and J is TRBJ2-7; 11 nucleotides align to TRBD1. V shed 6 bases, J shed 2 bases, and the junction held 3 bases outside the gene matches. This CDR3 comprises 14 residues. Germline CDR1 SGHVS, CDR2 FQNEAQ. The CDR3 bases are TGTGCCAGCAGAATGGGACAGGGGGCCTACGAGCAGTACTTC. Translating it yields CASRMGQGAYEQYF.

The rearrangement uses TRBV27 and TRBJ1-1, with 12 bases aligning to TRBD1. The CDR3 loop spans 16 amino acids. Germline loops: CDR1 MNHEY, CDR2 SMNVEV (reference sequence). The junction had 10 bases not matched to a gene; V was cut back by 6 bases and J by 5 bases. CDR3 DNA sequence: TGTGCCAGCAGAACGGGGGGGACAGGGGGCAGGACTGAAGCTTTCTTT. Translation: CASRTGGTGGRTEAFF.

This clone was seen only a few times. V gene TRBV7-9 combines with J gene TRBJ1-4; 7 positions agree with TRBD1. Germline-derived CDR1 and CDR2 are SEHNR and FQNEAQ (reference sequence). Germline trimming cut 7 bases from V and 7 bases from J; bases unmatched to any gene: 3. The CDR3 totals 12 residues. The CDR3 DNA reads TGTGCCAGCAAGGGACAGAGTGAAAAACTGTTTTTT. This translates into CASKGQSEKLFF.